This TCR beta chain was found in a study of cytomegalovirus exposure and HLA in healthy donors. This clone was detected ten times or more. Repertoires were generated with immunoSEQ multiplex PCR, while TCRdb's copy carries only in-frame clones and drops some. This table holds some 200,000 clones, around nine tenths found once. This CDR3 is built from 13 residues. V was shortened by 3 bases and J by 4 bases, with 9 bases between the two germline ends. Germline assignment: CDR1 SEHNR and CDR2 FQNEAQ (reference sequence). Sequences were obtained from PBMCs. The V gene is TRBV7-9, the J gene TRBJ1-2; the D is unclear. The origin of this receptor is a man younger than 40 in good health and CMV-seropositive. The CDR3 DNA reads TGTGCCAGCAGCTTCGGGAACGGCTATGGCTACACCTTC. Its protein product is CASSFGNGYGYTF.